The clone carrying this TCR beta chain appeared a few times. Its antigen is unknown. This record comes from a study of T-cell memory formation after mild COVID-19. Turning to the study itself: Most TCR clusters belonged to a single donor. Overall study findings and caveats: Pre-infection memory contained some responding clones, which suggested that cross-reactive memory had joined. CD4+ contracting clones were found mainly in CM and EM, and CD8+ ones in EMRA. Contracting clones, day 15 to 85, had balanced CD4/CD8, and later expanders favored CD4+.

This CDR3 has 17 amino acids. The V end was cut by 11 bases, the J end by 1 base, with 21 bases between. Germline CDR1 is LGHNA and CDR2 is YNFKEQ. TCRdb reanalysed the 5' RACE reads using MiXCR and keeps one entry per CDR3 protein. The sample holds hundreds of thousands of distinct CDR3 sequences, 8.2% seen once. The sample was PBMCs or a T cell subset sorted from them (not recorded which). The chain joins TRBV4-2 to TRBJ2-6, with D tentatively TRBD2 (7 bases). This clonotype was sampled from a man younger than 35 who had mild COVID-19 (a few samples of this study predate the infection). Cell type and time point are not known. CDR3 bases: TGTGCCGCGTCAGGGGAGGGGTTTATGTCTGGGGCCAACGTCCTGACTTTC. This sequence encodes CAASGEGFMSGANVLTF.